What follows are 7 T cell receptor beta chains derived from one specimen sequenced in a study of T cell responses to AZD1222 COVID-19 vaccine. Assay used: immunoSEQ multiplex PCR; TCRdb lists only in-frame clones, some missing. This table has 140,000 to 150,000 clones, roughly 92% appearing once. The material was peripheral blood, obtained on day 0 of AZD1222 vaccination. Receptor source: an adult in good health.

This sequence joins TRBV19 and TRBJ1-6, with TRBD1 as a possible D gene (6 bases). CDR1 and CDR2 from the germline V gene are LNHDA and SQIVND (reference sequence). V was trimmed by 10 bases and J by 5 bases, leaving 21 bases between them. CDR3 size: 16 residues. Written as DNA, the CDR3 is TGTGCCACCTCGTGGGACACCCGCGGGGATAATTCACCCCTCCACTTT. Translating gives CATSWDTRGDNSPLHF.

The rearrangement links TRBV7-3 to TRBJ2-3; the D gene is possibly TRBD2 (5 bases). In germline, CDR1 is SGHTA, CDR2 FQGTGA. The CDR3 extends over 17 amino acids. The germline V and J ends were trimmed by 1 base and 1 base, with 15 bases remaining between them. CDR3 nucleotides: TGTGCCAGCAGCTTAAAAGGGTCGGGAAGGGGCACAGATACGCAGTATTTT. The encoded protein is CASSLKGSGRGTDTQYF.

The rearrangement links TRBV2 to TRBJ2-1, with D hard to call. The length of the CDR3 is 11 residues. Trimming pared 8 bases from V and 6 bases from J, leaving 8 bases between. Per the germline V gene, CDR1 is SNHLY and CDR2 is FYNNEI. The CDR3 loop reads CASSGFNEQFF. CDR3 in DNA: TGTGCCAGCTCGGGTTTCAATGAGCAGTTCTTC.

V gene TRBV9 combines with J gene TRBJ2-1, with 7 positions matching TRBD2. This CDR3 contains 14 residues. V dropped 3 bases and J dropped 6; count of bases not matched to a gene: 6. CDR1 and CDR2 from the germline V gene are SGDLS and YYNGEE. The chain's CDR3 is CASSGGGSTNEQFF. The CDR3 DNA follows: TGTGCCAGCAGCGGCGGGGGTTCCACCAATGAGCAGTTCTTC. The full variable domain, rest sourced from reference TRBV9 and TRBJ2-1, is DSGVTQTPKHLITATGQRVTLRCSPRSGDLSVYWYQQSLDQGLQFLIQYYNGEERAKGNILERFSAQQFPDLHSELNLSSLELGDSALYFCASSGGGSTNEQFFGPGTRLTVL.

This chain links TRBV5-6 with TRBJ2-1; 7 positions agree with TRBD2. The CDR3 extends over 18 amino acids. Germline CDR1 SGHDT, CDR2 YYEEEE. The V segment lost 2 bases and the J segment 0 bases; nucleotides outside the gene matches: 11. CDR3 loop: CASSFGLADYFSYNEQFF. DNA of the CDR3: TGTGCCAGCAGCTTCGGGCTAGCGGATTATTTCTCCTACAATGAGCAGTTCTTC.

The V gene is TRBV6-6, the J gene TRBJ2-5; TRBD2 matches at 10 bases. This CDR3 region has 17 residues. Germline V gene sequence: CDR1 MNHNY, CDR2 SVGAGI (reference sequence). The ends lost 5 bases at V and 1 base at J; junction bases unmatched: 10. CDR3 nucleotides: TGTGCCAGCAGTCCGCTAGCGGGGGCCCCCCCCCAAGAGACCCAGTACTTC. Translated: CASSPLAGAPPQETQYF.

In this sample, this clone turned up a few times. The chain carries TRBV6-2 or TRBV6-3 and TRBJ2-7; 11 bases line up with TRBD1. The V and J ends lost 3 bases and 3 bases, in that order; junction bases with no gene match: 4. This CDR3 comprises 15 residues. The germline V gene encodes CDR1 MNHEY and CDR2 SVGEGT. The CDR3 sequence is CASSYWGQGVYEQYF. The CDR3 nucleotides read TGTGCCAGCAGTTATTGGGGACAGGGGGTCTACGAGCAGTACTTC.